Listed below are T cell receptor beta chains from one sample, sequenced in a study of T-cell memory formation after mild COVID-19. Using its own MiXCR run on the 5' RACE reads, TCRdb lists one record per CDR3 protein. The data show roughly 250,000 distinct CDR3 sequences, around 17% seen once. Sequenced: PBMCs or a T cell subset sorted from them (not recorded which). The receptor set was obtained from a man between 18 and 29 years old who had mild COVID-19 (a few samples of this study predate the infection). Cell type and time point are not known. CDR3s include the opening cysteine and the closing phenylalanine or tryptophan. The D gene is left open where the match is weak. The size field is filled for only some rows; it gives once, few, many or a size class.

D	V	size	J	DNA	CDR3
NA	TRBV5-4	few	TRBJ2-3	TGTGCCAGCAGCCGAGACAGTTCAGATACGCAGTATTTT	CASSRDSSDTQYF
NA	TRBV7-2	NA	TRBJ2-2	TGTGCCAGCAGCTATGCAGGAGGCACCGGGGAGCTGTTTTTT	CASSYAGGTGELFF
NA	TRBV24-1	few	TRBJ2-5	TGTGCCACCAGTGATGTGACAGAGACCCAGTACTTC	CATSDVTETQYF
TRBD2	TRBV7-2	few	TRBJ2-5	TGTGCCAGCAGCTTAGGACTAGCCCTACAAGAGACCCAGTACTTC	CASSLGLALQETQYF
NA	TRBV11-2	NA	TRBJ2-1	TGTGCCAGCAGCTTAACCCCGGACACATACAATGAGCAGTTCTTC	CASSLTPDTYNEQFF
TRBD2	TRBV29-1	NA	TRBJ2-1	TGCAGCGGTGCGGGGGAATACAATGAGCAGTTCTTC	CSGAGEYNEQFF
TRBD2	TRBV12-3/TRBV12-4	NA	TRBJ2-1	TGTGCCAGCAAGGCGGGGGGGGACAATGAGCAGTTCTTC	CASKAGGDNEQFF
NA	TRBV29-1	few	TRBJ2-7	TGCAGCGTTGTGGGGCGCCGCGAAACCCCCTACGAGCAGTACTTC	CSVVGRRETPYEQYF
NA	TRBV15	few	TRBJ2-3	TGTGCCACCAGCAGATCCCCGACCGCAGATACGCAGTATTTT	CATSRSPTADTQYF
TRBD1	TRBV20-1	few	TRBJ1-4	TGCAGTGCCCCGGACAGGGGTGGGATTAGTGAAAAACTGTTTTTT	CSAPDRGGISEKLFF
NA	TRBV6-5	many	TRBJ1-2	TGTGCCAGCGTGTACGGTTCCCCCCCCCTCTACACCTTC	CASVYGSPPLYTF
NA	TRBV5-1	NA	TRBJ2-5	TGCGCCAGCAGCTTGGTTTCAGATCCTCGGGAGACCCAGTACTTC	CASSLVSDPRETQYF
NA	TRBV18	few	TRBJ1-1	TGTGCCAGCTCACCACCTAACACAGGGTACACTGAAGCTTTCTTT	CASSPPNTGYTEAFF
NA	TRBV7-2	NA	TRBJ2-4	TGTGCCAGCAGCACCATTGACAGGCCACAAGCCAAAAACATTCAGTACTTC	CASSTIDRPQAKNIQYF
NA	TRBV27	few	TRBJ1-2	TGTGCCAGCAGTTTCGGTCCGGGGGGCGGCGGCTACACCTTC	CASSFGPGGGGYTF
TRBD1	TRBV4-2	few	TRBJ2-4	TGTGCCAGCAGCCTCCGTCGGGACAGGGCAGCCAAAAACATTCAGTACTTC	CASSLRRDRAAKNIQYF
NA	TRBV3-1	few	TRBJ2-7	TGTGCCAGCAGCCAGCGCGGCTCCTACGAGCAGTACTTC	CASSQRGSYEQYF
TRBD2	TRBV5-1	few	TRBJ2-5	TGCGCCAGCAGCTTGGCCGCTAGCGGGGGGCCAGAGACCCAGTACTTC	CASSLAASGGPETQYF
NA	TRBV12-3/TRBV12-4	NA	TRBJ2-2	TGTGCCAGCAGTTTATTCCGGACCTCGAACACCGGGGAGCTGTTTTTT	CASSLFRTSNTGELFF
NA	TRBV10-3	many	TRBJ1-2	TGTGCCATCAACCCCGACGGATCCAACTATGGCTACACCTTC	CAINPDGSNYGYTF
TRBD1	TRBV30	NA	TRBJ1-6	TGTGCCTGGAGTCCGCGGGACAGCTGGTCACCCCTCCACTTT	CAWSPRDSWSPLHF
NA	TRBV5-1	few	TRBJ2-7	TGCGCCAGCAGCTCGGCACAGGGAAACTACGAGCAGTACTTC	CASSSAQGNYEQYF
NA	TRBV7-9	once	TRBJ1-1	TGTGCCAGCAGCCTACCCCGTCCCATTGTCAAAGCTTTCTTT	CASSLPRPIVKAFF
NA	TRBV13	few	TRBJ1-5	TGTGCCAGCAGCTTACAGGGAGGTCAGCCCCAGCATTTT	CASSLQGGQPQHF
TRBD2	TRBV30	NA	TRBJ2-7	TGTGCCTGGAGTGAGACTAGCGGGGGCAAGGAGCAGTACTTC	CAWSETSGGKEQYF
NA	TRBV5-1	many	TRBJ2-3	TGCGCCAGCAGGCCCGGGGACCGGGGGAGCACAGATACGCAGTATTTT	CASRPGDRGSTDTQYF
NA	TRBV25-1	NA	TRBJ2-1	TGTGCCAGCAGTGATTTTTCGAAGAACAATGAGCAGTTCTTC	CASSDFSKNNEQFF
TRBD2	TRBV9	NA	TRBJ2-3	TGTGCCAGCAGCGTAGTGACTAGCGGGGGGGCTGGAACAGATACGCAGTATTTT	CASSVVTSGGAGTDTQYF
NA	TRBV18	NA	TRBJ1-1	TGTGCCAGCTCACCACGAGCCGTGGCGACTGAAGCTTTCTTT	CASSPRAVATEAFF
TRBD1	TRBV18	few	TRBJ2-7	TGTGCCAGCTCACCGTCACAGGGGGACTCCTACGAGCAGTACTTC	CASSPSQGDSYEQYF
NA	TRBV12-3/TRBV12-4	NA	TRBJ1-4	TGTGCCAGCAGCCCCTCCGGACAGAGTAATGAAAAACTGTTTTTT	CASSPSGQSNEKLFF
NA	TRBV20-1	NA	TRBJ1-2	TGCAGTGCTAGAGATGGGGGACTGCCGTCAGCTCTCTCCGGCTACACCTTC	CSARDGGLPSALSGYTF
NA	TRBV20-1	NA	TRBJ1-5	TGCAGTGCTAGAGTGTCCGGGGATCAGCCCCAGCATTTT	CSARVSGDQPQHF
NA	TRBV15	few	TRBJ2-3	TGTGCCACCAGCAACCGGACCTCCACAGATACGCAGTATTTT	CATSNRTSTDTQYF
TRBD2	TRBV6-2/TRBV6-3	few	TRBJ2-5	TGTGCCAGCAGCCGTTCAGCGGGGGAAGAGACCCAGTACTTC	CASSRSAGEETQYF
NA	TRBV7-2	few	TRBJ2-2	TGTGCCAGCAGCCCCCTCCGGGACACCGGGGAGCTGTTTTTT	CASSPLRDTGELFF
TRBD1	TRBV6-2/TRBV6-3	NA	TRBJ2-4	TGTGCCAGCAGTTATCCAGACAGGGGAGTTCAGTACTTC	CASSYPDRGVQYF
TRBD1	TRBV18	few	TRBJ1-2	TGTGCCAGCTCACCTGGACAGGGCCCCCGCTTC	CASSPGQGPRF
TRBD2	TRBV5-5	NA	TRBJ2-1	TGTGCCAGCAGCTTGCCTGGACTAGCGTTTAACAATGAGCAGTTCTTC	CASSLPGLAFNNEQFF
NA	TRBV5-1	NA	TRBJ2-3	TGCGCCAGCAGCTTGCCTACGAGCACAGATACGCAGTATTTT	CASSLPTSTDTQYF
NA	TRBV20-1	NA	TRBJ2-1	TGCAGTGCTAGAGGGCACAATGAGCAGTTCTTC	CSARGHNEQFF
NA	TRBV7-9	few	TRBJ1-4	TGTGCCAGCAGCTCCGGAACCGACAGGAGAAATGAAAAACTGTTTTTT	CASSSGTDRRNEKLFF
NA	TRBV6-5	NA	TRBJ2-1	TGTGCCAGCAGTTTAGTGGGATTAGGGGAGAATGAGCAGTTCTTC	CASSLVGLGENEQFF
NA	TRBV20-1	NA	TRBJ1-1	TGCAGTGCTAGAGCTACTTCAGATTTGGCTTTCTTT	CSARATSDLAFF
TRBD1	TRBV7-3	many	TRBJ1-1	TGTGCCAGCAGCCCGGCCGGACAGGGAAGGTCAGGAGCTTTCTTT	CASSPAGQGRSGAFF
NA	TRBV4-1	few	TRBJ1-5	TGCGCCAGCAGCCAAGGAGGACCATCCCCTTATCAGCCCCAGCATTTT	CASSQGGPSPYQPQHF
NA	TRBV20-1	many	TRBJ1-5	TGCAGTGCTAGAAAACTCCTCCGGGGGAGGAAGGTTAATCAGCCCCAGCATTTT	CSARKLLRGRKVNQPQHF
NA	TRBV10-3	NA	TRBJ2-3	TGTGCCGTCCGGGGGGCCGAATGGAGAACGCAGTATTTT	CAVRGAEWRTQYF
NA	TRBV10-3	few	TRBJ2-6	TGTGCCATCAAGGAGGCTCCGGTCGGGGCCAACGTCCTGACTTTC	CAIKEAPVGANVLTF
NA	TRBV19	few	TRBJ2-3	TGTGCCAGTAGGGCCAAAGGCACAGATACGCAGTATTTT	CASRAKGTDTQYF
NA	TRBV4-1	medium-sized	TRBJ2-4	TGCGCCACCTCGGGTGCGGGCTTTCTGGCCAAAAACATTCAGTACTTC	CATSGAGFLAKNIQYF
TRBD2	TRBV7-3	few	TRBJ2-3	TGTGCCAGCAGCTTAGGGGCGGGGGGCACAGATACGCAGTATTTT	CASSLGAGGTDTQYF